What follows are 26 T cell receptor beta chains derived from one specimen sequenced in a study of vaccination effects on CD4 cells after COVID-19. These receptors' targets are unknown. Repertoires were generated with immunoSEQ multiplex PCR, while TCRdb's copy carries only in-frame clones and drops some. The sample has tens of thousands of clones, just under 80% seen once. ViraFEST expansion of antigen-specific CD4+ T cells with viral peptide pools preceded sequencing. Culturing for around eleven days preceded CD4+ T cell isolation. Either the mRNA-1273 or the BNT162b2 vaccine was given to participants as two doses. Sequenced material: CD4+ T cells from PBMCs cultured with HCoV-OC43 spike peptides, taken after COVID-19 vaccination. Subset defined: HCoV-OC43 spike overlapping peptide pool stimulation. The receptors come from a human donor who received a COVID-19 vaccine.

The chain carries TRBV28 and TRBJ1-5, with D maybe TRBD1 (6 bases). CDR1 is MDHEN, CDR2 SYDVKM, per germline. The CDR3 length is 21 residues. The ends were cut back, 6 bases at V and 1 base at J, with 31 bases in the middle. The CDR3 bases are TGTGCCAGCAGCCCTTTGGCCTGGACAGCGCCCGAGGTAGGGAGCAATCAGCCCCAGCATTTT. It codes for CASSPLAWTAPEVGSNQPQHF.

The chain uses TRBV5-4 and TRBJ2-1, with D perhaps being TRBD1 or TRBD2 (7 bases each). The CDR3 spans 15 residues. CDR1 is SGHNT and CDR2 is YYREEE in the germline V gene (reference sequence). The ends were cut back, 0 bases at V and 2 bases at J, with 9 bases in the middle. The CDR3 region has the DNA TGTGCCAGCAGCTTGGCAGGGGGGGCCTACAATGAGCAGTTCTTC. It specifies CASSLAGGAYNEQFF.

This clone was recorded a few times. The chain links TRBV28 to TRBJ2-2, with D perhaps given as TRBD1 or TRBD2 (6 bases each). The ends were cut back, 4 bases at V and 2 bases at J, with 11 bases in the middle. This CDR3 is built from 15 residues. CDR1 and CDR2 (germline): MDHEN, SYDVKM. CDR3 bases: TGTGCCAGCAGTTCGTCGGGGGCAAACACCGGGGAGCTGTTTTTT. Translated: CASSSSGANTGELFF.

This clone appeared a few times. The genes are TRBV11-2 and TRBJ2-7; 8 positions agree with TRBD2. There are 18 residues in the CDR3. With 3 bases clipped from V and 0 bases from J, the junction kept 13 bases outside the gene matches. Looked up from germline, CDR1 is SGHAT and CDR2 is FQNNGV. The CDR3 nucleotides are TGTGCCAGCAGCTTCCCCTGGGGGGGCGGGGGGTCCTCCTACGAGCAGTACGTC. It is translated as CASSFPWGGGGSSYEQYV.

The CDR3 is CASSLGLFSGETQYF. The CDR3 nucleotides read TGTGCCAGCAGCTTGGGACTTTTTAGTGGAGAGACCCAGTACTTC. This rearrangement joins TRBV5-5 to TRBJ2-5, with unresolved D. V was pared by 0 bases and J by 4 bases, with 13 bases between. Germline CDR1 reads SGHKS; CDR2 reads YYEKEE (reference sequence). CDR3 length: 15 amino acids.

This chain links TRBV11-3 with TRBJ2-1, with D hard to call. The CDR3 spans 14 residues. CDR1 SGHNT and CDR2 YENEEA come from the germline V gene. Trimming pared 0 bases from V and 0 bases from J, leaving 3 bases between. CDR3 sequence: CASSLDSSYNEQFF. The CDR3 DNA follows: TGTGCCAGCAGCTTAGACAGCTCCTACAATGAGCAGTTCTTC.

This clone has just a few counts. The CDR3 DNA reads as TGTGCCAGCAGCCAAGCCATCTCGGGGCTCAACACTGAAGCTTTCTTT. Protein sequence: CASSQAISGLNTEAFF. The chain combines TRBV11-2 with TRBJ1-1, with D perhaps matching TRBD1 (5 bases). Between the trimmed V and J ends, which lost 5 bases and 2 bases, there was a span of 18 bases. The V gene's germline CDR1 is SGHAT and CDR2 FQNNGV. The CDR3 runs 16 residues.

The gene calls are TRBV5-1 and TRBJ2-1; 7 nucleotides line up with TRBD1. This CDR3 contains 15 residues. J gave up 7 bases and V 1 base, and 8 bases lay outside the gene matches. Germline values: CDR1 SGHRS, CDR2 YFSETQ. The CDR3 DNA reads TGCGCCAGCAGCTTGTTTGTGACAGGGTCAAATGAGCAGTTCTTC. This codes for CASSLFVTGSNEQFF.

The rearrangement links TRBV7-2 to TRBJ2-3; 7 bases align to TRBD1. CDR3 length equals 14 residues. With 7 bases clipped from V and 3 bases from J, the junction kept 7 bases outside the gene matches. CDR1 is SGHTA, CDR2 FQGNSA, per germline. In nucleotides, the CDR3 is TGTGCCAGCACCCAGGGACAGCAAACAGATACGCAGTATTTT. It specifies CASTQGQQTDTQYF. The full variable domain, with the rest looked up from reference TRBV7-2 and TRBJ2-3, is GAGVSQSPSNKVTEKGKDVELRCDPISGHTALYWYRQSLGQGLEFLIYFQGNSAPDKSGLPSDRFSAERTGGSVSTLTIQRTQQEDSAVYLCASTQGQQTDTQYFGPGTRLTVL.

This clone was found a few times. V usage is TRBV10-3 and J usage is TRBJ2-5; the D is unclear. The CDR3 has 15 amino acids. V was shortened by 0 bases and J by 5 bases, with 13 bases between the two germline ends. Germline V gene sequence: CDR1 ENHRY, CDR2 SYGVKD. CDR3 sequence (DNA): TGTGCCATCAGTGAGTCGATGGCCGGGTCCGAGACCCAGTACTTC. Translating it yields CAISESMAGSETQYF.

For the CDR3, the DNA is TGTGCCAGCTCTTTGACCCTAACGGAGGGGTCTGGCTACACCTTC. This gives the protein CASSLTLTEGSGYTF. The genes are TRBV18 and TRBJ1-2; possibly TRBD1 for D (5 bases). CDR3 length: 15 residues. CDR1 and CDR2 (germline): KGHSH, LQKENI. Trimming shortened V by 6 bases and J by 7 bases, and 21 bases separated the two germline ends.

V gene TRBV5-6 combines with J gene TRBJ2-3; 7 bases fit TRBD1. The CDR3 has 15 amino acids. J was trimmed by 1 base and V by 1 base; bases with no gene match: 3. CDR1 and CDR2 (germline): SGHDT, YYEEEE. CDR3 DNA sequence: TGTGCCAGCAGCTTGCTGCAGGGGGGCACAGATACGCAGTATTTT. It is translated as CASSLLQGGTDTQYF.

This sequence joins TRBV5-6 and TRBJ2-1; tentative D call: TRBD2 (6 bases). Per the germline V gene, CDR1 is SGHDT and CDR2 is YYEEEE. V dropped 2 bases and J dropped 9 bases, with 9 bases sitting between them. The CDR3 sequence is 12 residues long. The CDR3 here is CASSLLAREQFF. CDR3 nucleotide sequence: TGTGCCAGCAGCTTACTAGCTCGTGAGCAGTTCTTC.

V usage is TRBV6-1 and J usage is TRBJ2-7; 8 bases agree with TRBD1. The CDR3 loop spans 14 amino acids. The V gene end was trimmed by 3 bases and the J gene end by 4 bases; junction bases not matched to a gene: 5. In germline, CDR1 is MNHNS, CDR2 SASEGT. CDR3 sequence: CASSDNRGRYEQYV. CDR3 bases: TGTGCCAGCAGTGACAACAGGGGGAGGTACGAGCAGTACGTC.

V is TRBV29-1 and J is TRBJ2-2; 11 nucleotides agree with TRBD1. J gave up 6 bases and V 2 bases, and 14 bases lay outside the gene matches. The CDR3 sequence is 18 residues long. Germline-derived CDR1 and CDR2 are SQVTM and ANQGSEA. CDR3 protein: CSVEPTPGQGAEAGELFF. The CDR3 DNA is TGCAGCGTTGAACCAACTCCTGGACAGGGGGCTGAGGCCGGGGAGCTGTTTTTT.

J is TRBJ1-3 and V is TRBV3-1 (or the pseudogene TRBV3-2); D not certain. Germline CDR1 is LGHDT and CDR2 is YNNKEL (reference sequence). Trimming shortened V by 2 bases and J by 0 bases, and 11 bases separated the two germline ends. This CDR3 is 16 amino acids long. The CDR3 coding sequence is TGTGCCAGCAGCCAAACACAGCCGTTCTCTGGAAACACCATATATTTT. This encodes CASSQTQPFSGNTIYF.

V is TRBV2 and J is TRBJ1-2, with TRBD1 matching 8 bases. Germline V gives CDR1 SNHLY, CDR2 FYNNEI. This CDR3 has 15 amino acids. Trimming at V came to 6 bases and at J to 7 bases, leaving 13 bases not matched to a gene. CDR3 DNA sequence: TGTGCCAGCAGATATCCCGGGACAGGTCTCAGTGGCTACACCTTC. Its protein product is CASRYPGTGLSGYTF.

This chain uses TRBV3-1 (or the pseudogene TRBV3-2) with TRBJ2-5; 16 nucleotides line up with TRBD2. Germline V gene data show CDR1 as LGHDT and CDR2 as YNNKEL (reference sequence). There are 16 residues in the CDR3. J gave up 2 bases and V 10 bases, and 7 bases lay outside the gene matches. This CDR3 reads CATSRGLAGGQETQYF. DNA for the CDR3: TGTGCCACCTCCCGGGGACTAGCGGGGGGGCAAGAGACCCAGTACTTC.

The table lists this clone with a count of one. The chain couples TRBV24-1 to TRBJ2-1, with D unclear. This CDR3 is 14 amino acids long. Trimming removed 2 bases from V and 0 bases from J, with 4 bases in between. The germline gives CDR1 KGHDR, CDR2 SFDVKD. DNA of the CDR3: TGTGCCACCAGTGATTGGTTCTCCTACAATGAGCAGTTCTTC. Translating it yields CATSDWFSYNEQFF.

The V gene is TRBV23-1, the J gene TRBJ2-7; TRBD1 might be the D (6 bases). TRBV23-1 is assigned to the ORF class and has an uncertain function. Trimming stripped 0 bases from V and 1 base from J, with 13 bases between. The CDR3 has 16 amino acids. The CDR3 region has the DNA TGCGCCAGCAGTCAATCGGGGGCGATAGCGTCCTACGAGCAGTACGTC. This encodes CASSQSGAIASYEQYV.

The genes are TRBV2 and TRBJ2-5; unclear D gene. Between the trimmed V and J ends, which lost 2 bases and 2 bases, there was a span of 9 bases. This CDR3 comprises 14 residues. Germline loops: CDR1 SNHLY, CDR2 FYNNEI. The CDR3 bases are TGTGCCAGCAGTGAACGGGTGGTTCAAGAGACCCAGTACTTC. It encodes CASSERVVQETQYF.

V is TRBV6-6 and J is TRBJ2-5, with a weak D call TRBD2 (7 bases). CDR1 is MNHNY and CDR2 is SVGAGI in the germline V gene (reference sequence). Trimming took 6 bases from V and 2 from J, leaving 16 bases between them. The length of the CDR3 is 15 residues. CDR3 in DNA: TGTGCCAGCAGCCGAGGGGGGGACGGTCAAGAGACCCAGTACTTC. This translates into CASSRGGDGQETQYF.

CDR3 nucleotides: TGTGCCAGCAGTGAAAGGACAGGAGGAAATGAGCAGTTCTTC. This translates into CASSERTGGNEQFF. The rearrangement joins TRBV27 to TRBJ2-1; the match to TRBD1 covers 7 bases. Trimming at V came to 5 bases and at J to 7 bases, leaving 8 bases not matched to a gene. Germline lookup yields CDR1 MNHEY and CDR2 SMNVEV (reference sequence). The CDR3 covers 14 residues.

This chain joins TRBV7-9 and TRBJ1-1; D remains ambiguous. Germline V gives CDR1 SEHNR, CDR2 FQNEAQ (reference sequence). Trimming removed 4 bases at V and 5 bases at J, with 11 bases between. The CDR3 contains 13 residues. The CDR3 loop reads CASSYQTGTEAFF. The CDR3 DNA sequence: TGTGCCAGCAGCTACCAAACGGGGACTGAAGCTTTCTTT.

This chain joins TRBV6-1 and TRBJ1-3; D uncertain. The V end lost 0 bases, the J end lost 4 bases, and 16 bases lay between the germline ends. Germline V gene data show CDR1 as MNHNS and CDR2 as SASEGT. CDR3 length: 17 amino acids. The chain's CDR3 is CASSEAHGVGRGNTIYF. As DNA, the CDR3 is TGTGCCAGCAGTGAAGCGCATGGGGTCGGGAGAGGAAACACCATATATTTT.

CDR3 sequence (DNA): TGTGCCACCTCGAGGGGGGGAGGGCCCGGGACTAGCGGGGGCCAAGAGACCCAGTACTTC. This codes for CATSRGGGPGTSGGQETQYF. The V call is TRBV3-1 (or the pseudogene TRBV3-2), the J call TRBJ2-5, with 14 bases lining up with TRBD2. V shed 10 bases, J shed 1 base, and the junction held 20 bases outside the gene matches. There are 20 residues in the CDR3. The germline V gene encodes CDR1 LGHDT and CDR2 YNNKEL (reference sequence).